Each of the 8 T cell receptor beta chains below was sequenced from the same sample in a study of blood T cell repertoires in COVID-19. Profiled with immunoSEQ multiplex PCR; TCRdb holds only in-frame clones, not every one. Counted here are around 390,000 clones, approximately 87% occurring once; the ten biggest clones make up 10%. Sequencing used PBMCs or T cells enriched from blood (not recorded which). The receptors stem from a woman between 45 and 65 years old who had recovered from COVID-19.

The rearrangement uses TRBV11-2 and TRBJ1-2, with TRBD1 as a possible D gene (5 bases). Trimming removed 5 bases at V and 0 bases at J, with 16 bases between. The V gene's germline CDR1 is SGHAT and CDR2 FQNNGV. This CDR3 comprises 16 residues. CDR3 loop: CASSPVVGRANYGYTF. CDR3 coding DNA: TGTGCCAGCAGCCCAGTGGTGGGCAGGGCTAACTATGGCTACACCTTC.

V usage is TRBV19 and J usage is TRBJ1-4, with D perhaps matching TRBD1 (5 bases). The CDR3 is made up of 15 amino acids. Germline V lookup: CDR1 LNHDA, CDR2 SQIVND (reference sequence). Trimming took off 7 bases at V and 0 bases at J, with 12 bases between the two ends. The CDR3 nucleotides read TGTGCCAGTACCCCTTCGGGGGCAACTAATGAAAAACTGTTTTTT. It encodes CASTPSGATNEKLFF.

Here the CDR3 DNA reads TGTGCCAGTAGTATCTTTGCGGGCGGGGGCGACACTGAAGCTTTCTTT. Protein: CASSIFAGGGDTEAFF. The chain carries TRBV19 and TRBJ1-1, with D perhaps matching TRBD1 (6 bases). This CDR3 is built from 16 residues. Germline loops: CDR1 LNHDA, CDR2 SQIVND (reference sequence). V dropped 3 bases and J dropped 3 bases, with 17 bases sitting between them.

This clone was recorded once. The chain joins TRBV19 to TRBJ2-7; the D gene is possibly TRBD2 (5 bases). The V and J ends lost 2 bases and 3 bases respectively, with 17 bases between them. The CDR3 totals 16 residues. Germline CDR1 reads LNHDA; CDR2 reads SQIVND (reference sequence). The CDR3 nucleotides are TGTGCCAGTAGTATATACCCCCCTTTCGGGGACTACGAGCAGTACTTC. It codes for CASSIYPPFGDYEQYF.

This clone was seen a few times. This chain uses TRBV9 with TRBJ1-2, with 8 positions matching TRBD1. CDR1 is SGDLS and CDR2 is YYNGEE in the germline V gene. This CDR3 is 14 amino acids long. Losses at the gene ends were 0 bases for V and 8 bases for J; bases not matched to a gene: 6. The CDR3 spells CASSVDDRGIGYTF. CDR3 coding DNA: TGTGCCAGCAGCGTAGATGACAGGGGAATCGGCTACACCTTC.

CDR3 loop: CASSLQDRTSEAFF. CDR3 DNA sequence: TGTGCCAGCAGCTTACAAGACAGAACTTCTGAAGCTTTCTTT. The rearrangement uses TRBV11-2 and TRBJ1-1; maybe TRBD1 (5 bases). Germline CDR1 SGHAT, CDR2 FQNNGV. V lost 2 bases, J lost 6 bases, and 13 bases lay in between. The CDR3 covers 14 residues.

V gene TRBV15 combines with J gene TRBJ1-6, with no clear D. The V and J ends lost 0 bases and 10 bases respectively, with 7 bases between them. Germline V gives CDR1 LNHNV, CDR2 YYDKDF (reference sequence). The CDR3 has 13 amino acids. Here the CDR3 reads CATSRDQRSPLHF. The CDR3, as DNA: TGTGCCACCAGCAGAGATCAGAGGTCACCCCTCCACTTT.

J is TRBJ1-5 and V is TRBV2; 12 bases match TRBD1. The J segment lost 9 bases and the V segment lost 6 bases, leaving 9 bases of the junction unmatched. CDR1 and CDR2 (germline): SNHLY, FYNNEI. The CDR3 runs 15 residues. In nucleotides, the CDR3 is TGTGCCAGCAGGGGAGGGACAGGGGGCCATGGGCCCCAGCATTTT. It is translated as CASRGGTGGHGPQHF.